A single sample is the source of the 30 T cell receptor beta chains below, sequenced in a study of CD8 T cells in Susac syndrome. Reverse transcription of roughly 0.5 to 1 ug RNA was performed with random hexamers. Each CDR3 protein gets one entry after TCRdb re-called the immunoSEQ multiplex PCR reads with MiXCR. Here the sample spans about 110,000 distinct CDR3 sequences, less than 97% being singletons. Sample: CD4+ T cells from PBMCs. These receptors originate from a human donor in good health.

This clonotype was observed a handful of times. Here the CDR3 reads CASSLGTDTQYF. CDR3 DNA: TGTGCCAGCAGTTTGGGCACAGATACGCAGTATTTT. The genes are TRBV27 and TRBJ2-3, with D unclear. The CDR3 has 12 amino acids. The germline V gene encodes CDR1 MNHEY and CDR2 SMNVEV (reference sequence). V gave up 3 bases and J gave up 1 base, with 2 bases separating them.

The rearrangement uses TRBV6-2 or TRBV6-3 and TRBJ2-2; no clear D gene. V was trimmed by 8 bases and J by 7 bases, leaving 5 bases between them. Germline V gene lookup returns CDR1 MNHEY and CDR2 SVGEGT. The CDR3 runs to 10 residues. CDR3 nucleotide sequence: TGTGCCAGCGGGCACGGGGAGCTGTTTTTT. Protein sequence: CASGHGELFF.

The CDR3: CASSVMFYQKTQYF. CDR3 sequence (DNA): TGTGCCAGCAGTGTAATGTTCTATCAGAAGACCCAGTACTTC. The rearrangement uses TRBV2 and TRBJ2-5; D uncertain. CDR1 and CDR2 (germline): SNHLY, FYNNEI. The ends were cut back, 4 bases at V and 6 bases at J, with 15 bases in the middle. The CDR3 has 14 residues.

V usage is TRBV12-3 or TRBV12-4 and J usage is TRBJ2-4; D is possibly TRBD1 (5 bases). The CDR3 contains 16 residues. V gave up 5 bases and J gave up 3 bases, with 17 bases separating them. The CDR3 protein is CASSPNIGRGKNIQYF. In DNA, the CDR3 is TGTGCCAGCAGTCCCAACATCGGAAGGGGCAAAAACATTCAGTACTTC.

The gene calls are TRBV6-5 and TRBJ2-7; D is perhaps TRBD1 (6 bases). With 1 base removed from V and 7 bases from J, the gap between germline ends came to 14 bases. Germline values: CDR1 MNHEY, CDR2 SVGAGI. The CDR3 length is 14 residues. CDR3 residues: CASSYYRQAGEQYF. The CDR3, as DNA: TGTGCCAGCAGTTACTACCGACAGGCCGGGGAGCAGTACTTC.

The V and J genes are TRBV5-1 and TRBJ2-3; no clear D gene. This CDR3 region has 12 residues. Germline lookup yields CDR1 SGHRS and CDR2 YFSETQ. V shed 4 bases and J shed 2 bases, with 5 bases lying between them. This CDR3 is CASSGFTDTQYF. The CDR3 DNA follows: TGCGCCAGCAGCGGATTCACAGATACGCAGTATTTT. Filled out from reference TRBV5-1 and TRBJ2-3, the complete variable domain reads KAGVTQTPRYLIKTRGQQVTLSCSPISGHRSVSWYQQTPGQGLQFLFEYFSETQRNKGNFPGRFSGRQFSNSRSEMNVSTLELGDSALYLCASSGFTDTQYFGPGTRLTVL.

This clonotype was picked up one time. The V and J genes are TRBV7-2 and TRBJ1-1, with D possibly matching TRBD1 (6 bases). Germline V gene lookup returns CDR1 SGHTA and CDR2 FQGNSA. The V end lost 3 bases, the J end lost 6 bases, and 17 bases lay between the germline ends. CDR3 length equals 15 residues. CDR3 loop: CASSFGSGGRPEAFF. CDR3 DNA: TGTGCCAGCAGCTTCGGGTCGGGGGGCAGGCCTGAAGCTTTCTTT.

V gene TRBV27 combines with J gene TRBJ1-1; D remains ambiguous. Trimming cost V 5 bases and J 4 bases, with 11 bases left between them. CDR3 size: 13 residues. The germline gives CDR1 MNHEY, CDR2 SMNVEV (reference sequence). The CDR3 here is CASSAKRGTEAFF. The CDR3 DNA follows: TGTGCCAGCAGTGCGAAGCGTGGCACTGAAGCTTTCTTT.

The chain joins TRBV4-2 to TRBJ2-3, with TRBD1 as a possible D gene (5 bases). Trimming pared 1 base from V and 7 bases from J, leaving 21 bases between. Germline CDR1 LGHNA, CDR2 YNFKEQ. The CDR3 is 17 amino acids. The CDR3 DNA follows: TGTGCCAGCAGCCAAGGTTCAACCGGGCAGGGAAGGAATACGCAGTATTTT. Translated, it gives CASSQGSTGQGRNTQYF.

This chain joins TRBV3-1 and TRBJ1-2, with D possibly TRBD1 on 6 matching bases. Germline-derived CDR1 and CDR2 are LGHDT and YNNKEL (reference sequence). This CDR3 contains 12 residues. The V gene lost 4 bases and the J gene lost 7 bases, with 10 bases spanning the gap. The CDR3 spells CASSLGGSGYTF. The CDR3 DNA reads TGTGCCAGCAGCCTGGGGGGCAGTGGCTACACCTTC.

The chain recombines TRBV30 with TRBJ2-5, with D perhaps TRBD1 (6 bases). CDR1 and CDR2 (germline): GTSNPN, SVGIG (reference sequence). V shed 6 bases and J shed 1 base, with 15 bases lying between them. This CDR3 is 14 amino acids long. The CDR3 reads CACRRMGAQETQYF. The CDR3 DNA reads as TGTGCCTGCCGCAGGATGGGGGCCCAAGAGACCCAGTACTTC.

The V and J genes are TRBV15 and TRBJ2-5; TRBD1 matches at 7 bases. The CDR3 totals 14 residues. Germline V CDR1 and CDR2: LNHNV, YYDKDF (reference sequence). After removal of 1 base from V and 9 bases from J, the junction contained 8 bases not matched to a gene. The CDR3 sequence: CATSRAGQAGAQYF. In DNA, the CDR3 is TGTGCCACCAGCAGAGCTGGACAGGCCGGAGCCCAGTACTTC.

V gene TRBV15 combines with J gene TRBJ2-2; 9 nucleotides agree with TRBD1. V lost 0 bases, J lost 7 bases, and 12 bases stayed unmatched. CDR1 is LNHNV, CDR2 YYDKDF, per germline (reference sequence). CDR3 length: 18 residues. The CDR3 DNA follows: TGTGCCACCAGCAGAGACCGACAGGGGGAACGTTCCGGCGGGGAGCTGTTTTTT. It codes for CATSRDRQGERSGGELFF.

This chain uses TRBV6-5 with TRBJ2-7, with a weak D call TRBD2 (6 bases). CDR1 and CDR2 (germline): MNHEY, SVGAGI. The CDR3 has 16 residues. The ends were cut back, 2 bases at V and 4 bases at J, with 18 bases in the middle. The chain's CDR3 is CASSYEPAGNGYEQYF. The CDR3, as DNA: TGTGCCAGCAGTTACGAGCCAGCGGGTAATGGGTACGAGCAGTACTTC.

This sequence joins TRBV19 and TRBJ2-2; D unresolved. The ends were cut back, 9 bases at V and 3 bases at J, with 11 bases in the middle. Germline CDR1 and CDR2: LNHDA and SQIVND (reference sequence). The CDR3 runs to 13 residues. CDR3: CASPRLDTGELFF. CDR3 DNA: TGTGCCAGCCCACGATTAGACACCGGGGAGCTGTTTTTT.

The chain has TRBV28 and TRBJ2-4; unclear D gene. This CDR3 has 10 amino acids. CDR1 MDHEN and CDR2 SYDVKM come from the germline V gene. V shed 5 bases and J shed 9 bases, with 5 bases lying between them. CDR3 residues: CASSGFIQYF. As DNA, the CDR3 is TGTGCCAGCAGTGGGTTCATTCAGTACTTC.

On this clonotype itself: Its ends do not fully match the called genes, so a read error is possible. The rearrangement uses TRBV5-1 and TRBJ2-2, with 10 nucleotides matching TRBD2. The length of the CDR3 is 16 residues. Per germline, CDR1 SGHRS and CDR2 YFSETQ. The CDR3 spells CASSKTSGANTGELFF. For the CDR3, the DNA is TGCGCCAGCAGCAAAACTAGCGGGGCGAATACCGGGGAGCTGTTTTTT.

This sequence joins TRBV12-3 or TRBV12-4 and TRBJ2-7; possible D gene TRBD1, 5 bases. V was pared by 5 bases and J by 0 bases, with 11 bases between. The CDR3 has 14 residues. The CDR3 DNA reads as TGTGCCAGCAGTGCCCGACAGCGCTCCTACGAGCAGTACTTC. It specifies CASSARQRSYEQYF.

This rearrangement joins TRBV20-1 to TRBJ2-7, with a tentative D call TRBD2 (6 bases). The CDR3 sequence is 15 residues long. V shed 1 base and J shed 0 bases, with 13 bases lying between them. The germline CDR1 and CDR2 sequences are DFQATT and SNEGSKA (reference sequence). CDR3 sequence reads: CSARATAGSSYEQYF. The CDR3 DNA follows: TGCAGTGCTAGAGCTACGGCGGGGAGCTCCTACGAGCAGTACTTC.

The CDR3 loop reads CSVEDWGREDTQYF. The CDR3 nucleotides are TGCAGCGTTGAAGATTGGGGCAGGGAAGATACGCAGTATTTT. The genes are TRBV29-1 and TRBJ2-3; TRBD1 might be the D (5 bases). Trimming left V 0 bases short and J 5 bases short, with 12 bases between. Per the germline V gene, CDR1 is SQVTM and CDR2 is ANQGSEA. The CDR3 extends over 14 amino acids.

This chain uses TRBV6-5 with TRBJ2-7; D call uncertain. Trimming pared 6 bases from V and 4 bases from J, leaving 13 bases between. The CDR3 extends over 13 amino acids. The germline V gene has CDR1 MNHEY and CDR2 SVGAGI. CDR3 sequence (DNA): TGTGCCAGCAGCCCAGACCTCGGGTACGAGCAGTACTTC. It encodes CASSPDLGYEQYF.

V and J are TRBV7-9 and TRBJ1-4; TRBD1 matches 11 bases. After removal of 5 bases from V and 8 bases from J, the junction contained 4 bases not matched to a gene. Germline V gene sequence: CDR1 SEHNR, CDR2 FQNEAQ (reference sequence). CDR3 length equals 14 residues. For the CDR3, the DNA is TGTGCCAGCAGCCCGGACAGGGGGCACGAAAAACTGTTTTTT. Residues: CASSPDRGHEKLFF.

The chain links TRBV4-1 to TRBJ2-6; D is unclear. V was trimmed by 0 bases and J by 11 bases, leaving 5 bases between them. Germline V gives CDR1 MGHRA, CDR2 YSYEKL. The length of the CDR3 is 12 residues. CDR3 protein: CASSQDTDVLTF. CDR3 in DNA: TGCGCCAGCAGCCAAGATACGGACGTCCTGACTTTC.

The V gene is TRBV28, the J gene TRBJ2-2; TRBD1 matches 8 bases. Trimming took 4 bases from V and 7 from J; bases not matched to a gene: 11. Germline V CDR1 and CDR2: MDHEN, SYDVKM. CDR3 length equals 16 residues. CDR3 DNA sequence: TGTGCCAGCAGTTCAGGGGGCGCCGGACAAGGCGGGGAGCTGTTTTTT. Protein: CASSSGGAGQGGELFF.

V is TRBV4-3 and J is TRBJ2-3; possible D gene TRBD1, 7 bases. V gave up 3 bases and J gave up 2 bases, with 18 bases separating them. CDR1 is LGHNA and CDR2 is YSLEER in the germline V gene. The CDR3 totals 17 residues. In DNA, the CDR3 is TGCGCCAGCAGCCAGGAGGGCCCGGGACAGTACACAGATACGCAGTATTTT. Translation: CASSQEGPGQYTDTQYF.

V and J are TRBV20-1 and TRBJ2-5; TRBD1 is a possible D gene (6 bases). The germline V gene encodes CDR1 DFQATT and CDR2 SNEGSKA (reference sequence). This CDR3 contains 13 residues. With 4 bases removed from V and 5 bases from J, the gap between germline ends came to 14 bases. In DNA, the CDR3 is TGCAGTGCTACACAGGGCGCCCAGGAGACCCAGTACTTC. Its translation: CSATQGAQETQYF.

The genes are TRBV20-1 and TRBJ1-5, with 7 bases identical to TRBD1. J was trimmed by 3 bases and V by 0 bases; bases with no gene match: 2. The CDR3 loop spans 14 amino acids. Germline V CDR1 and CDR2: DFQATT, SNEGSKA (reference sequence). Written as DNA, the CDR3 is TGCAGTGCTAGAGACGGACAGGACAATCAGCCCCAGCATTTT. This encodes CSARDGQDNQPQHF.

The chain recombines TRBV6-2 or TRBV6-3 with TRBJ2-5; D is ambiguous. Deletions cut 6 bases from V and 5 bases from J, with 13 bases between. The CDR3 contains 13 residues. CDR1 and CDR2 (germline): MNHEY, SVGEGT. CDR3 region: CASSRPVWETQYF. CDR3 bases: TGTGCCAGCAGCAGGCCCGTTTGGGAGACCCAGTACTTC.

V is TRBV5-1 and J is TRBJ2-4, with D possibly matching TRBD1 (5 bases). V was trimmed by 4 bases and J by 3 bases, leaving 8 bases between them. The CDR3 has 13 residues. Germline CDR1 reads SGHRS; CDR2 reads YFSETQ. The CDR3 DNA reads TGCGCCAGCAGCCCAGGACACAAAAACATTCAGTACTTC. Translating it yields CASSPGHKNIQYF.

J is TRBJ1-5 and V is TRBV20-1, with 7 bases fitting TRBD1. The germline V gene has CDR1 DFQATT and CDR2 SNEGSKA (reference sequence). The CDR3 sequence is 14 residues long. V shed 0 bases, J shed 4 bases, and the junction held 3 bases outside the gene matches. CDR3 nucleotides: TGCAGTGCTAGAGATTTCAGGGGGAATCAGCCCCAGCATTTT. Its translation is CSARDFRGNQPQHF.